Listed below are T cell receptor beta chains from one sample, sequenced in a study of T cell responses to AZD1222 COVID-19 vaccine. The protocol was immunoSEQ multiplex PCR, while the TCRdb copy is restricted to in-frame clones and leaves out a portion. The top ten hold around 1.8% of the sample, which has 110,000 to 150,000 clones, roughly 92% seen once. Sequenced here: peripheral blood, sampled on day 0 of AZD1222 vaccination. The receptors derive from an adult in good health. Both conserved end residues are part of each CDR3. The order of the fields is CDR3 length, D gene, J gene, V gene, CDR3 protein, CDR3 DNA. The D gene is left open where the match is weak.

>18|TRBD1|TRBJ1-1|TRBV18
CASSPPVTGGTWNTEAFF
TGTGCCAGCTCACCACCGGTGACAGGGGGCACTTGGAACACTGAAGCTTTCTTT
>16|.|TRBJ2-2|TRBV13
CASSSLTARNTGELFF
TGTGCCAGCAGCTCTTTGACAGCCCGAAACACCGGGGAGCTGTTTTTT
>13|.|TRBJ1-1|TRBV6-5
CASSYEGNTEAFF
TGTGCCAGCAGTTACGAGGGGAACACTGAAGCTTTCTTT
>14|.|TRBJ2-2|TRBV5-1
CASSLRRGTGELFF
TGCGCCAGCAGCTTGAGGAGGGGCACCGGGGAGCTGTTTTTT
>15|.|TRBJ2-7|TRBV30
CAWSVPRVPHYEQYF
TGTGCCTGGAGTGTACCCAGGGTGCCCCACTACGAGCAGTACTTC
>14|.|TRBJ1-5|TRBV19
CASSERDVDQPQHF
TGTGCCAGTAGTGAAAGGGATGTGGATCAGCCCCAGCATTTT
>19|TRBD1|TRBJ2-6|TRBV27
CASSLLLGTANSGANVLTF
TGTGCCAGCAGTTTATTACTAGGGACAGCTAACTCTGGGGCCAACGTCCTGACTTTC
>13|TRBD2|TRBJ2-7|TRBV28
CASSPSGSSEQYF
TGTGCCAGCAGTCCTAGCGGATCCTCCGAGCAGTACTTC
>12|.|TRBJ2-2|TRBV11-2
CASSPSFGELFF
TGTGCCAGCAGCCCATCATTCGGGGAGCTGTTTTTT
>11|.|TRBJ1-6|TRBV2
CASSEAGSLHF
TGTGCCAGCAGTGAAGCAGGGTCCCTCCACTTT
>18|TRBD2|TRBJ2-3|TRBV24-1
CATSDPGTSGRGTDTQYF
TGTGCCACCAGTGACCCCGGGACTAGCGGGAGGGGGACAGATACGCAGTATTTT
>11|.|TRBJ1-2|TRBV29-1
CSVGQLYGYTF
TGCAGCGTTGGACAGCTGTATGGCTACACCTTC
>16|.|TRBJ2-5|TRBV5-6
CASSSGYWSLEETQYF
TGTGCCAGCAGCTCGGGGTATTGGAGTCTTGAAGAGACCCAGTACTTC
>14|TRBD1|TRBJ2-7|TRBV11-3
CASSPRQGAYEQYF
TGTGCCAGCAGCCCTAGACAGGGGGCCTACGAGCAGTACTTC
>13|.|TRBJ2-3|TRBV28
CASSTGAQDTQYF
TGTGCCAGCAGCACCGGGGCACAAGATACGCAGTATTTT
>14|.|TRBJ1-2|TRBV27
CASSPLGTYYGYTF
TGTGCCAGCAGTCCTTTGGGGACCTACTATGGCTACACCTTC
>15|TRBD2|TRBJ2-2|TRBV18
CASSPGLAGTGELFF
TGTGCCAGCTCACCCGGACTAGCTGGCACCGGGGAGCTGTTTTTT